A single sample is the source of the 6 T cell receptor beta chains below, sequenced in a study of blood T cell repertoires in COVID-19. Assay used: immunoSEQ multiplex PCR; TCRdb lists only in-frame clones, some missing. The sample lists a few hundred thousand clones, 86% occurring once. Specimen: peripheral blood. All receptors derive from a man aged 35 to 55 who had recovered from COVID-19.

The V call is TRBV30, the J call TRBJ2-1, with D possibly being TRBD1 (6 bases). The CDR3 loop spans 13 amino acids. The V gene lost 4 bases and the J gene lost 0 bases, with 7 bases spanning the gap. The germline V gene has CDR1 GTSNPN and CDR2 SVGIG (reference sequence). Here the CDR3 DNA reads TGTGCCTGGAACAGGGCCTCCTACAATGAGCAGTTCTTC. It codes for CAWNRASYNEQFF.

The DNA of the CDR3 is TGTGCCAGCTCACCACCTTTGAGCCAGGGGACCGTTGGCTACACCTTC. It encodes CASSPPLSQGTVGYTF. The V and J genes are TRBV18 and TRBJ1-2; a possible D gene is TRBD1 (6 bases). The germline V gene encodes CDR1 KGHSH and CDR2 LQKENI. This CDR3 has 16 residues. Trimming pared 0 bases from V and 7 bases from J, leaving 18 bases between. The variable domain in full, with the rest retrieved from reference TRBV18 and TRBJ1-2, is NAGVMQNPRHLVRRRGQEARLRCSPMKGHSHVYWYRQLPEEGLKFMVYLQKENIIDESGMPKERFSAEFPKEGPSILRIQQVVRGDSAAYFCASSPPLSQGTVGYTFGSGTRLTVV.

This rearrangement joins TRBV19 to TRBJ2-5, with 8 bases that match TRBD2. The germline CDR1 and CDR2 sequences are LNHDA and SQIVND (reference sequence). The CDR3 totals 14 residues. V was clipped by 6 bases and J by 7 bases; unmatched bases: 10. The CDR3 coding sequence is TGTGCCAGTAGCGTTGGACTAGCCAGACGGACCCAGTACTTC. Its protein product is CASSVGLARRTQYF.

This chain uses TRBV5-4 with TRBJ2-6; TRBD1 might be the D (6 bases). This CDR3 comprises 17 residues. The V gene lost 5 bases and the J gene lost 1 base, with 16 bases spanning the gap. The germline V gene has CDR1 SGHNT and CDR2 YYREEE (reference sequence). As DNA, the CDR3 is TGTGCCAGCAGACCAACCCCGGGACAATCTGGGGCCAACGTCCTGACTTTC. Translated: CASRPTPGQSGANVLTF.

The chain employs TRBV6-5 and TRBJ1-6; D might be TRBD1 (6 bases). CDR1 and CDR2 from the germline V gene are MNHEY and SVGAGI. V shed 7 bases and J shed 4 bases, with 14 bases lying between them. This CDR3 contains 15 residues. CDR3 sequence: CASTPVTGYNSPLHF. CDR3 nucleotide sequence: TGTGCCAGCACTCCCGTAACAGGGTATAATTCACCCCTCCACTTT.

V gene TRBV4-3 combines with J gene TRBJ2-7; TRBD1 agrees at 7 bases. The V gene's germline CDR1 is LGHNA and CDR2 YSLEER. The CDR3 is made up of 14 amino acids. The junction had 7 bases not matched to a gene; V was cut back by 1 base and J by 7 bases. The CDR3 loop reads CASSQVGARGEQYF. In nucleotides, the CDR3 is TGCGCCAGCAGCCAAGTGGGTGCCAGGGGGGAGCAGTACTTC.